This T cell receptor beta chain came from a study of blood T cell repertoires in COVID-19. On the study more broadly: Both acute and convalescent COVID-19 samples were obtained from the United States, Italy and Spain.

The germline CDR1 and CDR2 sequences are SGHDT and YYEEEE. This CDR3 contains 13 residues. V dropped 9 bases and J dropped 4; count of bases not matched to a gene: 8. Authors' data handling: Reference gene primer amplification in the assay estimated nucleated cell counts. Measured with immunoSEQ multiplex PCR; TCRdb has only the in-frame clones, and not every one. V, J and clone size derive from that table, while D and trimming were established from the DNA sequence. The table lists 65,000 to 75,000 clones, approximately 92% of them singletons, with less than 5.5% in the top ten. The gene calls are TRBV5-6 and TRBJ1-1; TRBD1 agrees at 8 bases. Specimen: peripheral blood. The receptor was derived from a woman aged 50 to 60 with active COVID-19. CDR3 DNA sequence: TGTGCCACCGGACAGGGCAAGGTCACTGAAGCTTTCTTT. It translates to CATGQGKVTEAFF.